This T cell receptor (beta chain) was sequenced for a study of T cells after yellow fever vaccination. CDR1 is DFQATT, CDR2 SNEGSKA, per germline (reference sequence). The CDR3 is 10 amino acids. Deletions cut 6 bases from V and 8 bases from J, with 7 bases between. This clonotype was counted many times. TCRdb reprocessed the 5' RACE reads with MiXCR, giving one entry per CDR3 protein. The repertoire holds tens of thousands of distinct CDR3 sequences, with 6.5% to 9% as singletons. Source: CD8+ T cells sorted from PBMCs, taken 15 days after the yellow fever booster vaccination. This sequence was found in a man aged 25 to 40 who received the YFV17D yellow fever vaccine. The V gene is TRBV20-1, the J gene TRBJ1-4; D gene uncertain. The CDR3 sequence is CSAEKEKLFF. For the CDR3, the DNA is TGCAGTGCCGAGAAGGAAAAACTGTTTTTT.